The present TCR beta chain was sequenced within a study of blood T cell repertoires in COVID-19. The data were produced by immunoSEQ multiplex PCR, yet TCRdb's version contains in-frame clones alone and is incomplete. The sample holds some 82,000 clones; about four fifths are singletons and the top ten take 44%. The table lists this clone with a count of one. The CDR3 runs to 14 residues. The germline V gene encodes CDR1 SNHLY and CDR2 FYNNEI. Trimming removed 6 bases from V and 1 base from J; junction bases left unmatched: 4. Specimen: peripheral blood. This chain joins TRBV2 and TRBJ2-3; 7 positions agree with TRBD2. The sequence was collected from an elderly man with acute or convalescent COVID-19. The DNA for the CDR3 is TGTGCCAGCAGGCGGGCGGGGGGCACAGATACGCAGTATTTT. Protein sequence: CASRRAGGTDTQYF.